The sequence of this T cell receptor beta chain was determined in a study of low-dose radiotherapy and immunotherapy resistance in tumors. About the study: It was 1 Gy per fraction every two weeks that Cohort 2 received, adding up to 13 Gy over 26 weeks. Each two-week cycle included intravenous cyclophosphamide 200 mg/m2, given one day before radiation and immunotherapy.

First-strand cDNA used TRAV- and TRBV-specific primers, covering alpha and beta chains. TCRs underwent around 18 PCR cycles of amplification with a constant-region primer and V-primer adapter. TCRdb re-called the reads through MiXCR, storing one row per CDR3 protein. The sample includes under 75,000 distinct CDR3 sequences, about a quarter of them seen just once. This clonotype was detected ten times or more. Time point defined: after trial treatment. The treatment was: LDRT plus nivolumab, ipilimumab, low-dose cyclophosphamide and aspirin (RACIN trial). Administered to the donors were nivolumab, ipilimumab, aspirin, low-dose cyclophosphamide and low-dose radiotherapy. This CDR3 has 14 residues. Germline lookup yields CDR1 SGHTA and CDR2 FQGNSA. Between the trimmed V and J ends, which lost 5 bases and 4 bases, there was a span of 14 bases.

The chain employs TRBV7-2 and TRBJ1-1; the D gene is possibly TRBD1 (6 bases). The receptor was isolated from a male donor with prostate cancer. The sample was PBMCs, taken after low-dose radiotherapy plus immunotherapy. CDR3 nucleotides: TGTGCCAGCAGCCCGCGAGGGGGGGCCACTGAAGCTTTCTTT. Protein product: CASSPRGGATEAFF.